Listed below are T cell receptor beta chains from one sample, sequenced in a study of identical twins. TCRdb used MiXCR to reprocess the 5' RACE reads, holding one entry per CDR3 protein. The sample has roughly 490,000 distinct CDR3 sequences, about 13% seen once; the top ten hold 0.8% to 1%. This same sample was also taken into another study, of yellow fever vaccine responses in identical twins.

Source material: CD4+ T cells sorted from blood. The receptors shown here come from a woman aged 18 to 35 in good health. CDR3s include the opening cysteine and the closing phenylalanine or tryptophan. D genes are given only for firm matches. Clone size is stated in some rows and not others, as once, few, many or a class when expanded.

>TRBD1|-|TRBJ1-2|TRBV29-1
CSVVSGGNGYTF
TGCAGCGTTGTTTCAGGGGGGAATGGCTACACCTTC
>-|-|TRBJ2-7|TRBV20-1
CSARDPGYEQYF
TGCAGTGCTAGAGATCCCGGCTACGAGCAGTACTTC
>TRBD1|-|TRBJ2-2|TRBV7-6
CASSSRDRGFFDTGELFF
TGTGCCAGCAGCTCCCGGGACAGGGGGTTTTTTGACACCGGGGAGCTGTTTTTT
>-|few|TRBJ2-7|TRBV20-1
CSAPGTGGYEQYF
TGCAGTGCCCCCGGGACTGGAGGGTACGAGCAGTACTTC
>TRBD1|-|TRBJ2-7|TRBV15
CATSRVIGQGAYEQYF
TGTGCCACCAGCAGAGTAATAGGACAGGGGGCCTACGAGCAGTACTTC
>TRBD1|many|TRBJ2-1|TRBV4-3
CASSQEARGLYEQFF
TGCGCCAGCAGCCAAGAGGCCAGGGGGTTATATGAGCAGTTCTTC
>-|once|TRBJ2-7|TRBV20-1
CSARAGQEGYEQYF
TGCAGTGCTAGAGCGGGACAAGAGGGGTACGAGCAGTACTTC
>TRBD2|-|TRBJ2-7|TRBV15
CATSSTLSGTLGQQYF
TGTGCCACCAGCAGCACTTTAAGCGGGACTCTGGGTCAGCAGTACTTC
>-|few|TRBJ2-3|TRBV28
CASQTGSFGTDTQYF
TGTGCCAGCCAAACAGGGTCCTTCGGCACAGATACGCAGTATTTT
>-|-|TRBJ1-4|TRBV20-1
CSARVLSGGWNEKLFF
TGCAGTGCTAGAGTCCTCTCCGGGGGATGGAATGAAAAACTGTTTTTT
>-|-|TRBJ2-7|TRBV25-1
CASSEYPAGRYEQYF
TGTGCCAGCAGTGAATATCCGGCAGGGCGGTACGAGCAGTACTTC
>-|few|TRBJ2-7|TRBV21-1
CASSKGTGFYEQYF
TGTGCCAGCAGCAAGGGGACAGGGTTCTACGAGCAGTACTTC
>TRBD2|-|TRBJ2-3|TRBV12-3/TRBV12-4
CASSRTSWDTQYF
TGTGCCAGCAGCCGGACTAGCTGGGATACGCAGTATTTT
>-|-|TRBJ2-7|TRBV14
CASSQGLGGVYEQYF
TGTGCCAGCAGCCAAGGACTAGGTGGGGTTTACGAGCAGTACTTC